The 10 T cell receptor beta chains below all came from one sample that was sequenced in a study of T cells after posttransplantation cyclophosphamide. Control samples came 1 year after myeloablative marrow transplants with methotrexate plus calcineurin inhibitor. The method was immunoSEQ multiplex PCR; TCRdb's version includes in-frame clones alone and lacks a portion of them. The sample carries some 15,000 clones, about four fifths recorded once. The material sequenced was PBMCs, taken around 59 weeks after allogeneic stem cell transplant with calcineurin inhibitor and methotrexate. The source of these receptors is a male patient aged 30 to 39 who received an allogeneic stem cell transplant from an unrelated donor, was CMV-positive, and had acute and chronic GVHD. Some T cells may have come from the graft donor.

V is TRBV9 and J is TRBJ1-4; D not resolved. Between the trimmed V and J ends, which lost 0 bases and 0 bases, there was a span of 6 bases. Per germline, CDR1 SGDLS and CDR2 YYNGEE. CDR3 length: 15 amino acids. The CDR3 here is CASSVAGTTNEKLFF. The DNA for the CDR3 is TGTGCCAGCAGCGTAGCGGGGACAACTAATGAAAAACTGTTTTTT.

J is TRBJ2-7 and V is TRBV7-8, with a possible D match to TRBD2 (5 bases). The CDR3 contains 13 residues. Germline V gene sequence: CDR1 SGHVS, CDR2 FQNEAQ. Trimming cost V 0 bases and J 3 bases, with 6 bases left between them. CDR3 in amino acids: CASSLARGYEQYF. The CDR3 bases are TGTGCCAGCAGCTTAGCCCGGGGCTACGAGCAGTACTTC. The whole variable domain, remainder taken from reference TRBV7-8 and TRBJ2-7, is GAGVSQSPRYKVAKRGQDVALRCDPISGHVSLFWYQQALGQGPEFLTYFQNEAQLDKSGLPSDRFFAERPEGSVSTLKIQRTQQEDSAVYLCASSLARGYEQYFGPGTRLTVT.

The chain uses TRBV14 and TRBJ1-3, with 8 nucleotides matching TRBD1. This CDR3 has 15 residues. The V gene's germline CDR1 is SGHDN and CDR2 FVKESK. Germline trimming cut 1 base from V and 7 bases from J; bases unmatched to any gene: 6. CDR3 protein: CASSQGTGPVNTIYF. Here the CDR3 DNA reads TGTGCCAGCAGCCAAGGGACAGGGCCAGTCAACACCATATATTTT.

The chain couples TRBV28 to TRBJ1-1; possibly TRBD1 for D (6 bases). The CDR3 contains 14 residues. V was cut by 6 bases and J by 4 bases, with 15 bases left in between. Germline V lookup: CDR1 MDHEN, CDR2 SYDVKM. The CDR3: CASSVTGYGTEAFF. For the CDR3, the DNA is TGTGCCAGCAGCGTAACAGGGTACGGCACTGAAGCTTTCTTT.

The chain joins TRBV7-3 to TRBJ2-1, with D possibly being TRBD1 (6 bases). The CDR3 extends over 18 amino acids. The V end lost 5 bases, the J end lost 5 bases, and 25 bases lay between the germline ends. Germline loops: CDR1 SGHTA, CDR2 FQGTGA. CDR3 region: CASSPPGASAPGNNEQFF. CDR3 nucleotide sequence: TGTGCCAGCAGCCCCCCAGGGGCTTCGGCCCCAGGGAACAATGAGCAGTTCTTC.

This clone has only one observation. The chain carries TRBV6-6 and TRBJ2-5; 8 nucleotides agree with TRBD1. The ends lost 2 bases at V and 3 bases at J; junction bases unmatched: 2. The CDR3 is made up of 14 amino acids. In germline, CDR1 is MNHNY, CDR2 SVGAGI (reference sequence). The CDR3 spells CASSYMDREETQYF. CDR3 nucleotide sequence: TGTGCCAGCAGTTACATGGACAGGGAAGAGACCCAGTACTTC.

This chain uses TRBV6-1 with TRBJ1-2; D is unclear. Germline CDR1 is MNHNS and CDR2 is SASEGT. The CDR3 contains 15 residues. The germline V and J ends were trimmed by 0 bases and 5 bases, with 13 bases remaining between them. CDR3 residues: CASSEAPPGGYGYTF. Here the CDR3 DNA reads TGTGCCAGCAGTGAAGCCCCGCCCGGAGGTTATGGCTACACCTTC.

J is TRBJ2-1 and V is TRBV2; D possibly corresponds to TRBD1 (6 bases). Germline CDR1 SNHLY, CDR2 FYNNEI. The germline V and J ends were trimmed by 6 bases and 5 bases, with 14 bases remaining between them. The CDR3 has 14 amino acids. For the CDR3, the DNA is TGTGCCAGCAGCACTGGGGGCCTGAACAATGAGCAGTTCTTC. As protein: CASSTGGLNNEQFF. The full variable domain, rest sourced from reference TRBV2 and TRBJ2-1, is EPEVTQTPSHQVTQMGQEVILRCVPISNHLYFYWYRQILGQKVEFLVSFYNNEISEKSEIFDDQFSVERPDGSNFTLKIRSTKLEDSAMYFCASSTGGLNNEQFFGPGTRLTVL.

The J gene is TRBJ2-4, the V gene TRBV18; D is uncertain. The CDR3 length is 13 residues. V lost 6 bases to trimming and J lost 5 bases, with 11 bases between them. Germline assignment: CDR1 KGHSH and CDR2 LQKENI. The CDR3 DNA follows: TGTGCCAGCTCCCCGACCCTAGAAAACATTCAGTACTTC. Translating it yields CASSPTLENIQYF.

The chain couples TRBV30 to TRBJ1-5; no definite D call. The CDR3 loop spans 13 amino acids. Germline CDR1 and CDR2: GTSNPN and SVGIG (reference sequence). Trimming shortened V by 0 bases and J by 2 bases, and 5 bases separated the two germline ends. CDR3 sequence reads: CAWSVGGNQPQHF. The CDR3 DNA follows: TGTGCCTGGAGTGTCGGGGGCAATCAGCCCCAGCATTTT.